This T cell receptor beta chain was recovered during a study of blood T cell repertoires in COVID-19 (dated by TCRdb to 2018 to 2020). For the study in its entirety: Collaborator samples came from the United States, Italy and Spain and covered acute and convalescent phases of COVID-19. The samples were drawn from the first 160 participants of the ongoing ImmuneRACE study and from 950 to 1,500 subjects provided by 6 global collaborators. The dataset comprised deeply sampled blood TCRbeta repertoires from subjects exposed to, actively infected with, or recovered from COVID-19. The repertoires were released in a freely available public database meant as a resource for research on the immune response to SARS-CoV-2. The prospective study material was composed of cDNA or gDNA derived from T cells, B-cell-depleted T cells, or PBMCs. A de-identified subject ID, COVID-19 status, age in years and sex were almost always included in the sample metadata. Where HLA class I and class II types were available, the types were taken from metadata supplied by the sample provider, not from assay-based typing. Broader findings and caveats from the paper: The amount of clinical and demographic metadata varied by source and participant and was provided uncurated.

Collaborating institutions collected whole blood in K2EDTA tubes following their own protocols. For TCRbeta analysis, collaborator samples were shipped as frozen whole blood, as isolated PBMCs, or as DNA extracted from either sample type. The immunoSEQ Assay, a bias-controlled multiplex PCR, was used to amplify TCRbeta CDR3 regions from genomic DNA. The source study handled its data this way. The number of nucleated cells in each sample was estimated by amplification of reference gene primers within the assay. To quantify the absolute abundance of each unique TCRbeta CDR3 rearrangement, sequence reads were collapsed and filtered. For each sample, productive Simpson clonality was calculated by taking the square root of Simpson's diversity index across productive rearrangements. The clones in this table, taken by TCRdb from immuneACCESS, are in-frame only. Not every clone is retained; where verified, under half of the shortfall comes from an unresolved V gene, and the cause of the rest is unknown. That table supplies the V and J calls and clone size; D and trimming were determined from the DNA. The sample table contains about 73,000 clones; only one count was recorded for about four fifths of them. Together, the top ten hold around 27% of the sample.

A note on this clone: Its antigen specificity is not known. Per-base qualities were not stored, and no clone one base away is much larger.

The source material was peripheral blood. This sequence was found in a human donor in a cohort sampled during active COVID-19.

The nucleotide sequence reads TGTGCCAGCAGCTTCAGGTCTCGCTCCTATAATTCACCCCTCCACTTT. It codes for CASSFRSRSYNSPLHF. The rearranged segments are TRBV5-6 and TRBJ1-6, with no confidently assigned D gene. Trimming removed 2 bases from V and 0 bases from J, leaving 9 bases between the germline ends. From the germline V gene, CDR1 is SGHDT and CDR2 is YYEEEE. Spanning cysteine to phenylalanine, the CDR3 consists of 16 amino acids. Only the CDR3 region is kept as DNA, spanning 48 bases read in frame from base 1. The variable domain in full, with residues beyond the CDR3 obtained from the reference TRBV5-6 and TRBJ1-6 genes, is DAGVTQSPTHLIKTRGQQVTLRCSPKSGHDTVSWYQQALGQGPQFIFQYYEEEERQRGNFPDRFSGHQFPNYSSELNVNALLLGDSALYLCASSFRSRSYNSPLHFGNGTRLTVT.